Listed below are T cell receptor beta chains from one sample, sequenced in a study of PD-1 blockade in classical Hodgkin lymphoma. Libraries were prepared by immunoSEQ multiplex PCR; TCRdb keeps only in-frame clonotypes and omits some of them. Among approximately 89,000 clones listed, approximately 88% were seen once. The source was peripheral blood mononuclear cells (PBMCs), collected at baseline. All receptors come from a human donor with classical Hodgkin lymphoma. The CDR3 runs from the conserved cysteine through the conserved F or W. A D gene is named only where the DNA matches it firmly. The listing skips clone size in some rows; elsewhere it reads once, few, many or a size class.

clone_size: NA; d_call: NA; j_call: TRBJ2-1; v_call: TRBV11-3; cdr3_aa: CASSAYSGPRNYNEQFF; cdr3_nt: TGTGCCAGCAGCGCGTATAGCGGTCCGAGAAACTACAATGAGCAGTTCTTC
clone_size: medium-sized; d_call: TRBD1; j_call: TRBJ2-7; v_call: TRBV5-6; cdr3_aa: CASSSGGPSYEQYF; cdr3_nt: TGTGCCAGCAGCTCAGGGGGCCCGAGCTACGAGCAGTACTTC
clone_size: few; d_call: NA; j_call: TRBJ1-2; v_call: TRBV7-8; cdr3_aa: CASSLDRVLKGGYTF; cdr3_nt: TGTGCCAGCAGCTTGGATCGGGTTTTAAAAGGGGGCTACACCTTC
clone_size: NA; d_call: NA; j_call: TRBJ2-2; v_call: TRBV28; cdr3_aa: CASILGGNTGELFF; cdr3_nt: TGTGCCAGCATCCTAGGGGGGAACACCGGGGAGCTGTTTTTT
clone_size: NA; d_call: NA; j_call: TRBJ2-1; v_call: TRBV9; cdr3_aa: CASSVGRRAYNEQFF; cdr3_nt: TGTGCCAGCAGCGTAGGGAGGCGGGCCTACAATGAGCAGTTCTTC
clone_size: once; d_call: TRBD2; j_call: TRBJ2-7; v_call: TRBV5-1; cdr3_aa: CASSLDPSGSYEQYF; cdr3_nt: TGCGCCAGCAGCTTGGATCCTAGCGGGAGCTACGAGCAGTACTTC
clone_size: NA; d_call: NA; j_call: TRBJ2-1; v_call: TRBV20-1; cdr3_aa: CSASHNEQFF; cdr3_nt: TGCAGTGCTAGCCACAATGAGCAGTTCTTC
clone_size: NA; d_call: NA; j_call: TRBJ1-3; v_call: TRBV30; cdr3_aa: CAWGVGIGNTIYF; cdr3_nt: TGTGCCTGGGGTGTCGGAATCGGAAACACCATATATTTT
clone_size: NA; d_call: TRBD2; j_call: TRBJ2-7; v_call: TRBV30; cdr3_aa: CAWSPGVLAGDEQYF; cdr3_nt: TGTGCCTGGAGCCCAGGGGTGCTAGCGGGAGACGAGCAGTACTTC
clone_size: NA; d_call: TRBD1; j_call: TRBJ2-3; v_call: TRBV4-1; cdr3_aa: CASRPGQGMRYSTDTQYF; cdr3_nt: TGCGCCAGCAGACCGGGACAGGGGATGCGGTACAGCACAGATACGCAGTATTTT
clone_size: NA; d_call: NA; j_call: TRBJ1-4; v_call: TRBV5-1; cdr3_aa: CASSSVGRGEKLFF; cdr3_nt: TGCGCCAGCAGCTCGGTGGGGAGGGGTGAAAAACTGTTTTTT
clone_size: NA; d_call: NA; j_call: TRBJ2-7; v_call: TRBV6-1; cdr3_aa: CASSWGYEQYF; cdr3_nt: TGTGCCAGCAGCTGGGGTTACGAGCAGTACTTC
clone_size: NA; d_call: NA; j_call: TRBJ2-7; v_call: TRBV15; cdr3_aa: CATSRVSAATYEQYF; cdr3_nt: TGTGCCACCAGCAGAGTAAGCGCCGCAACCTACGAGCAGTACTTC
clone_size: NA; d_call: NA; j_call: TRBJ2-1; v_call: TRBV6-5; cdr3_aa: CASTPLGAGNEQFF; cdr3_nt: TGTGCCAGCACCCCGCTCGGGGCGGGGAATGAGCAGTTCTTC
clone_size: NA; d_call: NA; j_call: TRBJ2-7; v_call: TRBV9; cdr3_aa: CASSPGTGSYEQYF; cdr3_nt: TGTGCCAGCAGCCCGGGGACGGGGTCCTACGAGCAGTACTTC
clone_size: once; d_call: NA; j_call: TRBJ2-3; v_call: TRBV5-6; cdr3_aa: CASSDIAKADTQYF; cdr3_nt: TGTGCCAGCAGTGACATAGCCAAGGCAGATACGCAGTATTTT
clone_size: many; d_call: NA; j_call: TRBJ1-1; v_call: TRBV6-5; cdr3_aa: CASSYGGQRNTEAFF; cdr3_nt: TGTGCCAGCAGTTACGGTGGACAGAGGAACACTGAAGCTTTCTTT
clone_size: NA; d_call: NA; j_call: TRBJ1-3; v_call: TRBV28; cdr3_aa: CASSLPGYGNTIYF; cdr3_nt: TGTGCCAGCAGTTTACCAGGGTATGGAAACACCATATATTTT
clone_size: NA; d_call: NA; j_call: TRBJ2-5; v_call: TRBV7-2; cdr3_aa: CASSPPGGGARGETQYF; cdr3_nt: TGTGCCAGCAGCCCCCCTGGTGGGGGTGCCAGGGGTGAGACCCAGTACTTC
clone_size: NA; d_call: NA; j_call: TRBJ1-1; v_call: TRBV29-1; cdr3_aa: CSVNRQPNTEAFF; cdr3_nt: TGCAGCGTTAATCGGCAGCCGAACACTGAAGCTTTCTTT
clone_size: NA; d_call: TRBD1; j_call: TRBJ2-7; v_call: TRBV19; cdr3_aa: CASAKQGTSSYEQYF; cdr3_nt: TGTGCCAGCGCCAAACAGGGGACGTCCTCCTACGAGCAGTACTTC
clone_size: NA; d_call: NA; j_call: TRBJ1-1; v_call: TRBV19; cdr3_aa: CASSIAAGGVETEAFF; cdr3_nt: TGTGCCAGTAGTATAGCGGCGGGGGGGGTTGAAACTGAAGCTTTCTTT
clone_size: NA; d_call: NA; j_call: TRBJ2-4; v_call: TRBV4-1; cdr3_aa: CASSQDTPGALKNIQYF; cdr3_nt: TGCGCCAGCAGCCAAGATACCCCGGGAGCCCTCAAAAACATTCAGTACTTC
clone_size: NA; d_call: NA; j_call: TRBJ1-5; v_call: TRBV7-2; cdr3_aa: CASSLRGGRDQPQHF; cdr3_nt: TGTGCCAGCAGCTTACGCGGGGGGCGGGATCAGCCCCAGCATTTT
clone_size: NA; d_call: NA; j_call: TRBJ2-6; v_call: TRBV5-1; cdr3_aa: CASSTLLGGANVLTF; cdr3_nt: TGCGCCAGCAGCACCCTCCTCGGGGGGGCCAACGTCCTGACTTTC
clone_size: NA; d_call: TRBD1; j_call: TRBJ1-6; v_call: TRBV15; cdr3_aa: CATSTDRVGNSPLHF; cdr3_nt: TGTGCCACCAGCACTGACAGGGTGGGGAATTCACCCCTCCACTTT
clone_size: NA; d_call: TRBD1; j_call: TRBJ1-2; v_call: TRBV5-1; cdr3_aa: CASSPRQGVGYTF; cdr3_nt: TGCGCCAGCAGCCCTCGACAGGGGGTGGGCTACACCTTC
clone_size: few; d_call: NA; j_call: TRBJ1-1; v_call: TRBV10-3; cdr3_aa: CAISDGPPGLAFF; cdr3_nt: TGTGCCATCAGTGACGGCCCTCCAGGGTTAGCTTTCTTT
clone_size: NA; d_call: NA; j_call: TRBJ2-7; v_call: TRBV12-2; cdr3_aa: CASRPLSSEQYF; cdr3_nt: TGTGCAAGTCGCCCCCTATCTTCGGAGCAGTACTTC
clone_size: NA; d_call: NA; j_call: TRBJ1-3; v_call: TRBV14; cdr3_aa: CASSGPGNTIYF; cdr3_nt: TGTGCCAGCAGCGGACCTGGAAACACCATATATTTT
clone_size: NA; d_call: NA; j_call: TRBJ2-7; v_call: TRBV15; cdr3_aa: CATSRDSVQGTLYEQYF; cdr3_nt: TGTGCCACCAGCAGAGATTCGGTCCAGGGGACCCTCTACGAGCAGTACTTC
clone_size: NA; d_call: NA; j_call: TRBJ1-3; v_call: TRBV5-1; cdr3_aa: CASSWSQSSGNTIYF; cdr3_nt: TGCGCCAGCAGCTGGTCACAGAGCTCTGGAAACACCATATATTTT
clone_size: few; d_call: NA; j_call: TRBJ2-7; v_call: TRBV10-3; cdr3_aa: CASSPRAGEQYF; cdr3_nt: TGTGCCTCCTCCCCGCGGGCTGGGGAGCAGTACTTC
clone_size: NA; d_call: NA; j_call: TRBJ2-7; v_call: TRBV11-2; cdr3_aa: CASSSTGGYEQYF; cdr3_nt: TGTGCCAGCAGCTCGACTGGGGGCTACGAGCAGTACTTC
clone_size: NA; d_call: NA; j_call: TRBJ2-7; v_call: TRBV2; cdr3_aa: CASSLATYEQYF; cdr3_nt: TGTGCCAGCAGTCTGGCCACCTACGAGCAGTACTTC
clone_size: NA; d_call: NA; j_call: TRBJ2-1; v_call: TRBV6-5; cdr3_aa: CASSYSKGGSYNEQFF; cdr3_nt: TGTGCCAGCAGTTACTCGAAAGGGGGCTCCTACAATGAGCAGTTCTTC
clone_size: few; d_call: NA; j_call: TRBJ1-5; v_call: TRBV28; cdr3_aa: CASRQGGSQPQHF; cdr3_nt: TGTGCCAGCAGACAGGGAGGAAGTCAGCCCCAGCATTTT
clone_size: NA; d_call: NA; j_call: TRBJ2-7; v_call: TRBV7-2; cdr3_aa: CASSPQAGTASYEQYF; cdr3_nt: TGTGCCAGCAGCCCGCAGGCCGGGACGGCATCCTACGAGCAGTACTTC
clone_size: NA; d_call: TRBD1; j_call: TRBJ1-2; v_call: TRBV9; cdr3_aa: CASSRGTANYGYTF; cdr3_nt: TGTGCCAGCAGCCGGGGGACAGCGAACTATGGCTACACCTTC
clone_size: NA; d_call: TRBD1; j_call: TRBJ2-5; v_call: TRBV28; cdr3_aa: CASSLPKGAGETQYF; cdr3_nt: TGTGCCAGCAGTTTACCGAAGGGGGCCGGTGAGACCCAGTACTTC
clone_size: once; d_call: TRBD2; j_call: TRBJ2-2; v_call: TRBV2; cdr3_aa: CASSESSGSTGELFF; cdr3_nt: TGTGCCAGCAGTGAATCTAGCGGGAGTACCGGGGAGCTGTTTTTT
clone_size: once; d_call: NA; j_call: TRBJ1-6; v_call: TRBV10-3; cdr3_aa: CAIKDQNSPLHF; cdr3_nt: TGTGCCATAAAAGATCAGAATTCACCCCTCCACTTT
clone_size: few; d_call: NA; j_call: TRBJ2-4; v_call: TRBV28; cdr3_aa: CASSLWGGGTKNIQYF; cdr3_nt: TGTGCCAGCAGTTTGTGGGGGGGCGGGACCAAAAACATTCAGTACTTC
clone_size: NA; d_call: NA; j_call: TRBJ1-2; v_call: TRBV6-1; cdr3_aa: CASTHQARYGYTF; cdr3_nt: TGTGCCAGCACCCACCAGGCGCGCTATGGCTACACCTTC
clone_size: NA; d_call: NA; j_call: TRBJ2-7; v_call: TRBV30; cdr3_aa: CAWGTGFYEQYF; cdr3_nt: TGTGCCTGGGGAACAGGGTTCTACGAGCAGTACTTC
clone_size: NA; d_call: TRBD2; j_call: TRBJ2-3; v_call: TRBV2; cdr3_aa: CASTEARGVSTDTQYF; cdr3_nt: TGTGCCAGCACCGAGGCGCGGGGGGTGAGCACAGATACGCAGTATTTT
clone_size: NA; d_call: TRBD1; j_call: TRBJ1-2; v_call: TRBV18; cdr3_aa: CASSGETGGHDGYTF; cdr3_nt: TGTGCCAGCTCCGGGGAAACAGGGGGCCACGATGGCTACACCTTC
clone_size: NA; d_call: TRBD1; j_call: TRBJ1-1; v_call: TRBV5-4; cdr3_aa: CASSLQGARTEAFF; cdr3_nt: TGTGCCAGCAGCCTACAGGGGGCGCGTACTGAAGCTTTCTTT
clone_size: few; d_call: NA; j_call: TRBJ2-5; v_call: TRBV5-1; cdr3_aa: CASSLGPGETQYF; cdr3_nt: TGCGCCAGCAGCTTGGGTCCAGGCGAGACCCAGTACTTC
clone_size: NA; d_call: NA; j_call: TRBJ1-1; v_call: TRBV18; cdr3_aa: CASSPPQGRKDTEAFF; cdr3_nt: TGTGCCAGCTCACCACCCCAGGGGCGAAAGGACACTGAAGCTTTCTTT
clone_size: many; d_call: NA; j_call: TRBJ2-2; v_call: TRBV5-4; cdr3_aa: CASSLSLTGELFF; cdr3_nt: TGTGCCAGCAGCTTATCCTTAACCGGGGAGCTGTTTTTT
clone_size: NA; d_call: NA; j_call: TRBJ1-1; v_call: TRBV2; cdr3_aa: CASSEDSYTEAFF; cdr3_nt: TGTGCCAGCAGTGAAGACAGTTACACTGAAGCTTTCTTT
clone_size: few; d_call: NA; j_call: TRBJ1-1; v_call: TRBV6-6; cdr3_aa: CASSYYHSTEAFF; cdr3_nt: TGTGCCAGCAGTTACTACCACAGCACTGAAGCTTTCTTT
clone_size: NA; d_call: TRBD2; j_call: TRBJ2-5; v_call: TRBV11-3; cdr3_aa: CASSLGGLAGVGETQYF; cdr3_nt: TGTGCCAGCAGCTTAGGTGGACTAGCGGGAGTTGGCGAGACCCAGTACTTC
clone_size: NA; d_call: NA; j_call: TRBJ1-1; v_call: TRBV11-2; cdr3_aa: CASSLVGTDTEAFF; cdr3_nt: TGTGCCAGCAGCTTAGTCGGTACCGACACTGAAGCTTTCTTT
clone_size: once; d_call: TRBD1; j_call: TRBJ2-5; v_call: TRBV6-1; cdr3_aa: CASGQGWETQYF; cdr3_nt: TGTGCCAGCGGACAGGGATGGGAGACCCAGTACTTC
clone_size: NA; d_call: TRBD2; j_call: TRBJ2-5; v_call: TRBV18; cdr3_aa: CASSPSPISSGSAYQETQYF; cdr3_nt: TGTGCCAGCTCACCGTCCCCTATCAGCAGCGGGAGCGCGTACCAAGAGACCCAGTACTTC
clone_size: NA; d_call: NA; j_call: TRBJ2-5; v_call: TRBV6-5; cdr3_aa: CASSARGGGQETQYF; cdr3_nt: TGTGCCAGCAGCGCCCGGGGAGGGGGGCAAGAGACCCAGTACTTC